The rows below give T cell receptor beta chains drawn from one sample of a study of blood T cells in healthy people across ages. TCRdb ran MiXCR on the 5' RACE reads and lists one entry per CDR3 protein. The data contain some 1,000,000 distinct CDR3 sequences, roughly 24% of them singletons. This sample was shared with a second study, whose subject was T cells of mothers and their children.

Sequences were obtained from blood. The receptors stem from a girl aged 2 to 10 in good health. Both conserved end residues are part of each CDR3. Each record gives: J gene, clone size, V gene, CDR3 protein. Rows give clone size only sometimes, using once, few, many, or a class for an expanded clone.

TRBJ2-3,NA,TRBV5-1,CASSPTEIKRTDTQYF
TRBJ2-1,NA,TRBV25-1,CASHTQSPPNEQFF
TRBJ2-1,NA,TRBV7-2,CASSWTGGANNEQFF
TRBJ1-1,NA,TRBV25-1,CASSDPTNGMNTEAFF
TRBJ2-3,NA,TRBV20-1,CSARAWKTRSTDTQYF
NA,NA,TRBV6-5,CASSYLGAGGSSNEQFF
TRBJ2-5,NA,TRBV10-3,CAIRIEGVETQYF
TRBJ2-2,NA,TRBV9,CASSLTGTATFMDTGELFF
TRBJ2-1,few,TRBV7-9,CASSFRLAPNEQFF
TRBJ2-5,NA,TRBV28,CASRRIGGTQYF
TRBJ2-5,NA,TRBV20-1,CGATLSPGVGETQYF
TRBJ1-4,NA,TRBV7-2,CASSPPGGLEKLFF
TRBJ1-4,NA,TRBV27,CASSSNHEKLFF
TRBJ2-5,NA,TRBV7-9,CASSQSGPTQETQYF
TRBJ1-2,NA,TRBV7-2,CASSSSTGPRVSGGYTF
TRBJ2-5,NA,TRBV10-3,CAIRALLGGEETQYF
TRBJ2-1,NA,TRBV12-5,CASGPPNEQFF